Here is one T cell receptor beta chain with its context. Using immunoSEQ multiplex PCR, the repertoire was profiled, and TCRdb retains in-frame clones only, with some absent. The data contain 130,000 to 150,000 clones, 79% of them singletons. The germline gives CDR1 SGHDN, CDR2 FVKESK. The CDR3 contains 13 residues. V lost 2 bases and J 6 bases, leaving 7 bases between the germline ends. The sample originates from a study of blood T cell repertoires in COVID-19. V usage is TRBV14 and J usage is TRBJ2-2; unclear D gene. The sequencing input was peripheral blood. This clonotype originated in a man aged 55 to 70 with acute or convalescent COVID-19. The CDR3 DNA is TGTGCCAGCAGCCAATATCCTGCCGGGGAGCTGTTTTTT. The encoded protein is CASSQYPAGELFF.